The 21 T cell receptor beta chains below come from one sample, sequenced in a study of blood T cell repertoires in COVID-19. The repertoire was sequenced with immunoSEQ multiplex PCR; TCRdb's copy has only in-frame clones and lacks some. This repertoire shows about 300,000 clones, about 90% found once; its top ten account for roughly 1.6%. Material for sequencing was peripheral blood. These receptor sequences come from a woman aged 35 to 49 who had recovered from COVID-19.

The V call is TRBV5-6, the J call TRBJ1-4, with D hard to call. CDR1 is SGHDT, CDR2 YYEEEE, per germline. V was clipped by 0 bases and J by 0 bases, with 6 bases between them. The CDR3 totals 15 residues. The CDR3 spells CASSLGYTTNEKLFF. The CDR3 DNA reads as TGTGCCAGCAGCTTGGGTTACACAACTAATGAAAAACTGTTTTTT.

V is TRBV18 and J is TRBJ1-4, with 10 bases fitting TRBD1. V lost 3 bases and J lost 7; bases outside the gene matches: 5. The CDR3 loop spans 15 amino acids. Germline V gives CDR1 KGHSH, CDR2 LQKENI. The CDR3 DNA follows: TGTGCCAGCTCACCGTGGACAGGGGGAGGTGAAAAACTGTTTTTT. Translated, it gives CASSPWTGGGEKLFF.

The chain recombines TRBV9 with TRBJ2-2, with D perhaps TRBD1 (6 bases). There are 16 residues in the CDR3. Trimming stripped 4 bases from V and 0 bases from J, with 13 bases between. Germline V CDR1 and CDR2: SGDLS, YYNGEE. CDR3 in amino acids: CASSSSDRTNTGELFF. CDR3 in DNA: TGTGCCAGCAGCTCCTCCGACAGGACGAACACCGGGGAGCTGTTTTTT.

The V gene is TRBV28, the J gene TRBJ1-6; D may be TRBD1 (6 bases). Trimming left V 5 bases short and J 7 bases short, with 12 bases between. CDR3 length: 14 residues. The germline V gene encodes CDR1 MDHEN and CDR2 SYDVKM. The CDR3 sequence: CASSLGQWNSPLHF. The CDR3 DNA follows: TGTGCCAGCAGTCTCGGACAGTGGAATTCACCCCTCCACTTT.

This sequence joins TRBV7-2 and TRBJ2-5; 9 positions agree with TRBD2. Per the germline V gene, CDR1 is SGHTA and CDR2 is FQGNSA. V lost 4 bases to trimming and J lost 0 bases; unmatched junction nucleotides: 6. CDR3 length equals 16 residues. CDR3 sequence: CASSSRLAGYQETQYF. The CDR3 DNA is TGTGCCAGCAGCTCCCGCCTAGCGGGGTACCAAGAGACCCAGTACTTC.

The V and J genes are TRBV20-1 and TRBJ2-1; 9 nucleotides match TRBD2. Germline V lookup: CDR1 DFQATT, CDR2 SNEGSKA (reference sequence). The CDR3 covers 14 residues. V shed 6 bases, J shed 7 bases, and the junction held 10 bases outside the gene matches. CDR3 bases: TGCAGTGCAAGTGGACTAGCGATCGAAAATGAGCAGTTCTTC. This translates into CSASGLAIENEQFF.

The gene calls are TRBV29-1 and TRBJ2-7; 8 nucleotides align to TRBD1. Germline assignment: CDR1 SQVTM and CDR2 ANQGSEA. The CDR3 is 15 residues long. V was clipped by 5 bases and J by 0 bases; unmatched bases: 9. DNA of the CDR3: TGCAGCGTTCAAATTCCGGGACAGGACTCCTACGAGCAGTACTTC. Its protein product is CSVQIPGQDSYEQYF.

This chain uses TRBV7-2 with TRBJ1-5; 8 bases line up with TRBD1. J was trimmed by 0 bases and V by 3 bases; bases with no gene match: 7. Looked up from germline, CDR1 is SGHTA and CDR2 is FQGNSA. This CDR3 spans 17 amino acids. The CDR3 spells CASSLGGTGYSNQPQHF. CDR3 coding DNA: TGTGCCAGCAGCTTGGGGGGGACAGGTTATAGCAATCAGCCCCAGCATTTT.

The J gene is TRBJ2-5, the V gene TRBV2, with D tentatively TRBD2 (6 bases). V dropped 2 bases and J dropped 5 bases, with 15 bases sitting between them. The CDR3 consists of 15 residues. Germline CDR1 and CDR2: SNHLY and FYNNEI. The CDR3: CASSELAGGRETQYF. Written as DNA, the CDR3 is TGTGCCAGCAGTGAACTGGCCGGAGGGAGGGAGACCCAGTACTTC.

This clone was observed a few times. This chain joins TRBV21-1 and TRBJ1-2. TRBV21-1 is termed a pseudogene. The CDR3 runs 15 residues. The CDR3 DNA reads TGTGCCAGCAGCAAAATCGGGGGGGCGGACGGTGGCTACACCTTC. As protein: CASSKIGGADGGYTF.

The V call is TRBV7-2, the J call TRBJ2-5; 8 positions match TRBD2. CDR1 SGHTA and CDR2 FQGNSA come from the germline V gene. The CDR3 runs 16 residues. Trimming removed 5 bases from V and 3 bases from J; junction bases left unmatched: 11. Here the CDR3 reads CASSKWGSGGEETQYF. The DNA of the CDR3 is TGTGCCAGCAGCAAATGGGGGAGCGGGGGCGAAGAGACCCAGTACTTC.

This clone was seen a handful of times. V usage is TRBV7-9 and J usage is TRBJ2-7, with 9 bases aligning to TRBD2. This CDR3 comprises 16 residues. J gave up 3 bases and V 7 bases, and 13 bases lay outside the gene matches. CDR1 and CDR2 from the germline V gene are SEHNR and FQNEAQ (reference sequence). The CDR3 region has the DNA TGTGCCAGCACCTGGGGAGTAGCGGGGGCCCACTACGAGCAGTACTTC. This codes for CASTWGVAGAHYEQYF.

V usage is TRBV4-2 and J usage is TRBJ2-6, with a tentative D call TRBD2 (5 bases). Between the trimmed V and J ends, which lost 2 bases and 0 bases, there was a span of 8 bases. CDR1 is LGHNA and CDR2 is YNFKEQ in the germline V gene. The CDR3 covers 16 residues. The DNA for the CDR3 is TGTGCCAGCAGCCAAACGGGGAACTCTGGGGCCAACGTCCTGACTTTC. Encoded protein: CASSQTGNSGANVLTF.

In nucleotides, the CDR3 is TGTGCCAGCGGCCCGAGGGAAACCTATGGCTACACCTTC. This encodes CASGPRETYGYTF. This chain connects TRBV5-4 to TRBJ1-2; D remains ambiguous. Germline V gene sequence: CDR1 SGHNT, CDR2 YYREEE (reference sequence). Trimming removed 7 bases at V and 4 bases at J, with 14 bases between. CDR3 size: 13 residues.

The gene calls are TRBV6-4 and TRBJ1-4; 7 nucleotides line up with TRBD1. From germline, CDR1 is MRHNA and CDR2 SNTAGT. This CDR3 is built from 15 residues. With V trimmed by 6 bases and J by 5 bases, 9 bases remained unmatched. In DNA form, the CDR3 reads TGTGCCAGCAGCCCGAATAAGGGGGCCAATGAAAAACTGTTTTTT. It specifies CASSPNKGANEKLFF.

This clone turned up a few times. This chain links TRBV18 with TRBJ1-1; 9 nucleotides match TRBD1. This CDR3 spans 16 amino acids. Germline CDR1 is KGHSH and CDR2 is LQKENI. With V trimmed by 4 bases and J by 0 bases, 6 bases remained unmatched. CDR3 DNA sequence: TGTGCCAGCTCACTAACAGGGGGCCTAATGAACACTGAAGCTTTCTTT. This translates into CASSLTGGLMNTEAFF.

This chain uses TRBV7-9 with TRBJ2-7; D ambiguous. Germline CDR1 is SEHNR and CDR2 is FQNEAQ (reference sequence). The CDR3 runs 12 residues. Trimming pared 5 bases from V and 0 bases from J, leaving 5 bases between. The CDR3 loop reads CASSAGSYEQYF. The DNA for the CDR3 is TGTGCCAGCAGCGCCGGCTCCTACGAGCAGTACTTC.

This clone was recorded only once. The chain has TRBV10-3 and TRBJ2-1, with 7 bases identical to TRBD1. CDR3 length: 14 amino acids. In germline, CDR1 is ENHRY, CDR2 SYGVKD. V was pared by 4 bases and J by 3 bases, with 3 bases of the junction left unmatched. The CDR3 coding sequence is TGTGCCATCAGTGGACAGGGAGTCTACAATGAGCAGTTCTTC. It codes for CAISGQGVYNEQFF.

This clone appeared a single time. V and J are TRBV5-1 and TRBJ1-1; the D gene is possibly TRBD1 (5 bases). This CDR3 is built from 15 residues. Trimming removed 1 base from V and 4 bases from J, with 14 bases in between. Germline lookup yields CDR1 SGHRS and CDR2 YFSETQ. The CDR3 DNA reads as TGCGCCAGCAGCTTGAGCGGGAAGGGGACCACTGAAGCTTTCTTT. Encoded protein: CASSLSGKGTTEAFF.

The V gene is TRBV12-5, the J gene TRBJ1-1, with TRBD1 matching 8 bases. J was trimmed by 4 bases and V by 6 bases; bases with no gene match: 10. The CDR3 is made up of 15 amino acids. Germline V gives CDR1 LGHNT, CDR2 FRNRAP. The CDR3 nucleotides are TGTGCTAGTGGACCCGGACAGGGCTCGAGCACTGAAGCTTTCTTT. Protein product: CASGPGQGSSTEAFF. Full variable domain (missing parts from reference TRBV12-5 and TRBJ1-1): DARVTQTPRHKVTEMGQEVTMRCQPILGHNTVFWYRQTMMQGLELLAYFRNRAPLDDSGMPKDRFSAEMPDATLATLKIQPSEPRDSAVYFCASGPGQGSSTEAFFGQGTRLTVV.

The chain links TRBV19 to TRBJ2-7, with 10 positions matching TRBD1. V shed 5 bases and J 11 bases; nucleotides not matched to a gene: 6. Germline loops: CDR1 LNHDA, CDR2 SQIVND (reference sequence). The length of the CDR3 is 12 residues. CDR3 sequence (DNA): TGTGCCAGTAGTCCTCCGGGACAGGGGAAGTACTTC. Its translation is CASSPPGQGKYF.